In this sample, the clone carrying this TCR beta chain turned up a few times. Antigen: not known. Reverse transcribing all isolated RNA meant expressed TCRB transcripts were sequenced. Assay: immunoSEQ multiplex PCR; the TCRdb copy retains only in-frame clones and omits some. There are 300,000 to 350,000 clones in the sample; around a fifth occur only once, and about 0.044% lies in the top ten. This entry belongs to a study of beta chain features in type 1 diabetes. Study-wide findings and caveats: cDNA-based reads could over-represent cells with high TCR expression. Among patients with Type 1 diabetes, TCRB CDR3s were moderately but significantly shorter in every one of the four CD4+ subsets.

V was cut by 1 base and J by 0 bases, with 16 bases left in between. The CDR3 runs to 17 residues. Germline V gene data show CDR1 as SGHTA and CDR2 as FQGNSA. The TCR sequence derives from a woman between 18 and 29 years old in good health. The rearrangement links TRBV7-2 to TRBJ2-7, with D maybe TRBD1 (6 bases). Sequenced: naive CD4+ T cells from blood. The CDR3 here is CASSLVTGKWSSYEQYF. Here the CDR3 DNA reads TGTGCCAGCAGCTTAGTTACAGGGAAGTGGAGCTCCTACGAGCAGTACTTC.